This TCR beta chain is from a study of OX40 agonist ivuxolimab in advanced cancers. Study information: Ivuxolimab, an antibody that agonizes OX40 (CD134), was administered to the patients.

The germline CDR1 and CDR2 sequences are MNHEY and SMNVEV (reference sequence). The V gene lost 4 bases and the J gene lost 3 bases, with 12 bases spanning the gap. CDR3 length equals 14 residues. Some clones are missing from TCRdb's copy, which holds only in-frame ones; the method was immunoSEQ multiplex PCR. The sample carries around 79,000 clones, 88% recorded once. The receptor's source is an adult with an advanced solid tumor such as melanoma, head and neck, liver or kidney cancer. This sequence joins TRBV27 and TRBJ1-2; D call uncertain. The material sequenced was CD4+ or CD8+ T cells sorted from blood, taken in a trial of the OX40 agonist ivuxolimab. The chain's CDR3 is CASSSLGIDYGYTF. CDR3 coding DNA: TGTGCCAGCAGTTCTCTAGGGATCGACTATGGCTACACCTTC.